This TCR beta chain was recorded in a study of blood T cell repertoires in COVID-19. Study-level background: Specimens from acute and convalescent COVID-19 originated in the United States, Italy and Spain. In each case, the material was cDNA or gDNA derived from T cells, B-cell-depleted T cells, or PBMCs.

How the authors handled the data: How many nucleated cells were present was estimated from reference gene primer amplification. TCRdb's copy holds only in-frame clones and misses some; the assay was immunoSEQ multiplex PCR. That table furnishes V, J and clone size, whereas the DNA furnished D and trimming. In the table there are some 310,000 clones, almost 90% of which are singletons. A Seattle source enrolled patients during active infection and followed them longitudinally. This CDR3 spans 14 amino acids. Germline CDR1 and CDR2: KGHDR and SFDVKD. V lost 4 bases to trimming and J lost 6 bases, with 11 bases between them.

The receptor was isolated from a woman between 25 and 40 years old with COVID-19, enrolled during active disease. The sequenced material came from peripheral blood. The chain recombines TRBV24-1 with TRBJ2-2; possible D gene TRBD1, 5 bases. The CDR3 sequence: CATSESAGSGELFF. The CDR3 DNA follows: TGTGCCACCAGTGAGTCGGCAGGGTCCGGGGAGCTGTTTTTT.